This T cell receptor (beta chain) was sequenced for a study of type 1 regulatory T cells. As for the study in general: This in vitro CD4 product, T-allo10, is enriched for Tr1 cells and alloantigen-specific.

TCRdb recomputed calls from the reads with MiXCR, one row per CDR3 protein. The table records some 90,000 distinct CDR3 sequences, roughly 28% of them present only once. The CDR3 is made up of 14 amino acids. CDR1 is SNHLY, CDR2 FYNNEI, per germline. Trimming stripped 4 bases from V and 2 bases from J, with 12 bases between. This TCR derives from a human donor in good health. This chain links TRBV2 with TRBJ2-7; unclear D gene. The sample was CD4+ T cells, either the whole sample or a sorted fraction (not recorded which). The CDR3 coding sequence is TGTGCCAGCAGTGTGGGTCAGCAGGCCTACGAGCAGTACTTC. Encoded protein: CASSVGQQAYEQYF.